These T cell receptor beta chains were read from a single sample in a study of monozygotic twins with inflammatory bowel disease. TCRdb re-called the 5' RACE reads and gives one entry per CDR3 protein, without DNA. The sample table sets out some 400,000 distinct CDR3 sequences. The sequenced material came from blood. These receptors came from a human donor with ulcerative colitis or Crohn's disease, or a healthy co-twin of an affected twin (not recorded which). Each CDR3 is given with its conserved first and last residue.

TRBJ2-6 | TRBV21-1 | 18 | CASSKERKKRSGANVLTF
TRBJ2-1 | TRBV6-1 | 14 | CASSQRGARNEQFF
TRBJ2-1 | TRBV20-1 | 14 | CSASSSDSYNEQFF
TRBJ2-1 | TRBV20-1 | 13 | CSATRRDSREQFF
TRBJ2-5 | TRBV4-1 | 13 | CASSQEVEETQYF
TRBJ2-2 | TRBV12-3/TRBV12-4 | 15 | CASSLDSGSVGELFF
TRBJ1-1 | TRBV3-1 | 15 | CASSPLAVRNTEAFF
TRBJ2-3 | TRBV20-1 | 14 | CSALERAATDTQYF
TRBJ2-2 | TRBV2 | 14 | CASRRSSNTGELFF
TRBJ2-2 | TRBV11-2 | 15 | CASSPRDTYTGELFF
TRBJ2-1 | TRBV28 | 16 | CASTQLAGNSYNEQFF
TRBJ2-7 | TRBV21-1 | 15 | CASSKDLVFSYEQYF
TRBJ1-1 | TRBV19 | 15 | CASSGKSYLLTEAFF
TRBJ2-3 | TRBV7-9 | 17 | CASSPRFSGHEADTQYF
TRBJ1-6 | TRBV6-1 | 15 | CASSPGTGENSPLHF
TRBJ2-3 | TRBV7-8 | 17 | CASSVRDRGISTDTQYF
TRBJ2-1 | TRBV7-2 | 12 | CASSYYRGEQFF
TRBJ2-1 | TRBV12-3/TRBV12-4 | 15 | CASRSSGSPYNEQFF
TRBJ1-5 | TRBV6-1 | 14 | CASSDRGHLYPQHF
TRBJ1-3 | TRBV7-2 | 15 | CASSLASGYGNTIYF
TRBJ1-3 | TRBV12-3/TRBV12-4 | 13 | CASLPSVGNTIYF
TRBJ2-1 | TRBV6-1 | 12 | CASTPLTNEQFF
TRBJ2-1 | TRBV4-2 | 13 | CASSLDPGDEQFF